The 14 T cell receptor beta chains given below trace back to one sample, sequenced in a study of T cell clonality in common variable immunodeficiency (dated by TCRdb to about 2015). Libraries were prepared through the immunoSEQ multiplex PCR assay. TCRdb provides this immuneACCESS table in a form limited to in-frame rearrangements. Some clones are lacking; in checked studies, under half of them reflect an unresolved V gene, and why the rest are absent is not known. The table shows roughly 60,000 clones here, with no singletons. The top ten clonotypes cover approximately 1.7% of the sample. What was sequenced was peripheral blood mononuclear cells. The receptors stem from a person between 18 and 69 years old in good health.

This clone has at least ten counts. The read terminates 3 residues ahead of where the CDR3 ends, so the germline J gene completes it. The gene calls are TRBV5-4 and TRBJ2-3, with 7 bases matching TRBD2. Per germline, CDR1 SGHNT and CDR2 YYREEE (reference sequence). After removal of 7 bases from V and 5 bases from J, the junction contained 10 bases not matched to a gene. This CDR3 contains 14 residues. The CDR3 DNA, read in part, is TGTGCCAGCCTCTTTGCGGGGGATGGAGATACG. As protein: CASLFAGDGDT. The CDR3, in full, reads CASLFAGDGDTQYF.

This clone was found many times. From the germline J gene comes the end of the CDR3, since the read stops 3 residues before it. The gene calls are TRBV20-1 and TRBJ2-7; D perhaps matches TRBD2 (6 bases). The CDR3 extends over 13 amino acids. Germline lookup yields CDR1 DFQATT and CDR2 SNEGSKA (reference sequence). Between the trimmed V and J ends, which lost 1 base and 0 bases, there was a span of 7 bases. The CDR3 bases that were read are TGCAGTGCTAGAGTAGCGGACTCCTACGAG. Protein: CSARVADSYE. From start to end, the CDR3 is CSARVADSYEQYF.

This clone was recorded at least ten times. The DNA ends 3 residues before the CDR3 does, and the rest of the CDR3 is filled in from the germline J gene. V and J are TRBV5-1 and TRBJ2-2, with a possible D match to TRBD1 (5 bases). CDR3 length equals 14 residues. Germline CDR1 SGHRS, CDR2 YFSETQ. V lost 4 bases, J lost 5 bases, and 12 bases lay in between. The CDR3 reads CASSLGPVTGELFF. CDR3 bases read: TGCGCCAGCAGCCTGGGGCCAGTGACCGGGGAG. The whole variable domain, filled in from reference TRBV5-1 and TRBJ2-2, reads KAGVTQTPRYLIKTRGQQVTLSCSPISGHRSVSWYQQTPGQGLQFLFEYFSETQRNKGNFPGRFSGRQFSNSRSEMNVSTLELGDSALYLCASSLGPVTGELFFGEGSRLTVL.

This clone has at least ten counts. The read terminates 3 residues before the CDR3 end, so the remaining end is supplied by the germline J gene. The rearrangement uses TRBV28 and TRBJ2-7; D is possibly TRBD1 (5 bases). The V end was cut by 3 bases, the J end by 6 bases, with 9 bases between. From germline, CDR1 is MDHEN and CDR2 SYDVKM. The CDR3 loop spans 12 amino acids. CDR3 DNA (partial): TGTGCCAGCAGTTTTAGGGGTGCCGAG. This gives the protein CASSFRGAE. In full, the CDR3 reads CASSFRGAEQYF.

CDR3 DNA (partial): TGCGCCAGCAGTGCAGGGGATTCCTACGAG. The encoded protein is CASSAGDSYE. The CDR3 as a whole reads CASSAGDSYEQYF. The chain employs TRBV10-2 and TRBJ2-7, with D possibly being TRBD1 (6 bases). The read gets to within 3 residues of the CDR3 end, and the germline J gene fills in the rest. The V end lost 4 bases, the J end lost 1 base, and 8 bases lay between the germline ends. Germline V gives CDR1 WSHSY, CDR2 SAAADI. This CDR3 comprises 13 residues.

This clone was observed at least ten times. Read sequence stops 3 residues before the CDR3 end, and the germline J gene provides the missing end. The V and J genes are TRBV6-1 and TRBJ2-3; no firm D call. Trimming stripped 4 bases from V and 0 bases from J, with 11 bases between. CDR3 length: 15 residues. The germline V gene has CDR1 MNHNS and CDR2 SASEGT. CDR3 DNA (partial): TGTGCCAGCAGTGTCACTTTCACTAGCACAGATACG. This sequence encodes CASSVTFTSTDT. The entire CDR3 protein is CASSVTFTSTDTQYF.

In this sample, this clone turned up many times. The DNA ends 3 residues before the CDR3 does, and the rest of the CDR3 is filled in from the germline J gene. The V call is TRBV6-2 or TRBV6-3, the J call TRBJ2-3; D possibly corresponds to TRBD1 (6 bases). Germline V lookup: CDR1 MNHEY, CDR2 SVGEGT. V lost 2 bases and J lost 6, with 9 bases in between. CDR3 length: 13 amino acids. Partial CDR3 DNA: TGTGCCAGCAGTTACCCTGACAGGGATACG. Protein sequence: CASSYPDRDT. The full CDR3 sequence reads CASSYPDRDTQYF.

This clone was seen ten or more times. The CDR3 is cut off 3 residues early in the read; its end comes from the germline J gene. This chain links TRBV7-3 with TRBJ2-3; 9 nucleotides agree with TRBD1. Germline CDR1 and CDR2: SGHTA and FQGTGA. V was clipped by 5 bases and J by 6 bases; unmatched bases: 6. The CDR3 is 14 residues long. The covered CDR3 bases are TGTGCCAGCAGCCCCACAGGGGGCGGGGATACG. This gives the protein CASSPTGGGDT. In full, the CDR3 reads CASSPTGGGDTQYF.

In this sample, this clone turned up many times. The observed sequence ends 3 residues before the CDR3 terminus, with the missing tail filled in from the germline J gene. The gene calls are TRBV7-2 and TRBJ2-7; 7 bases agree with TRBD1. The junction had 0 bases not matched to a gene; V was cut back by 4 bases and J by 0 bases. The CDR3 extends over 13 amino acids. Looked up from germline, CDR1 is SGHTA and CDR2 is FQGNSA. The CDR3 region is CASSWDSSYEQYF. CDR3 DNA, as far as it was read: TGTGCCAGCAGCTGGGACAGCTCCTACGAG.

This clone appeared many times. The CDR3 end falls 3 residues outside the read, so it is completed with the germline J gene. The J gene is TRBJ1-2, the V gene TRBV30, with a possible D match to TRBD1 (5 bases). This CDR3 comprises 13 residues. Between the trimmed V and J ends, which lost 1 base and 2 bases, there was a span of 8 bases. Germline V gene data show CDR1 as GTSNPN and CDR2 as SVGIG (reference sequence). CDR3 sequence reads: CAWSGQLNYGYTF. The DNA read from the CDR3 is TGTGCCTGGAGTGGACAGCTAAACTATGGC.

This clone was counted at least ten times. The missing CDR3 end, 3 residues past where the read stops, is filled in from the germline J gene. V is TRBV2 and J is TRBJ2-3, with 8 bases that match TRBD2. The length of the CDR3 is 19 residues. The germline gives CDR1 SNHLY, CDR2 FYNNEI. Germline trimming cut 6 bases from V and 2 bases from J; bases unmatched to any gene: 19. CDR3 amino acids: CASRGMMKWGLETTDTQYF. CDR3 DNA, as far as it was read: TGTGCCAGCAGGGGAATGATGAAATGGGGACTAGAAACCACAGATACG. Filled out from reference TRBV2 and TRBJ2-3, the complete variable domain reads EPEVTQTPSHQVTQMGQEVILRCVPISNHLYFYWYRQILGQKVEFLVSFYNNEISEKSEIFDDQFSVERPDGSNFTLKIRSTKLEDSAMYFCASRGMMKWGLETTDTQYFGPGTRLTVL.

The table lists this clone with many counts. The read falls 3 residues short of the CDR3 end, and the missing part is taken from the germline J gene. This sequence joins TRBV6-2 or TRBV6-3 and TRBJ1-5, with a possible D match to TRBD1 (5 bases). The germline V and J ends were trimmed by 4 bases and 5 bases, with 12 bases remaining between them. CDR1 and CDR2 (germline): MNHEY, SVGEGT. The CDR3 extends over 14 amino acids. CDR3 in amino acids: CASSSPGLYQPQHF. Partial CDR3 DNA: TGTGCCAGCAGTTCGCCAGGGCTGTATCAGCCC.

This clone was seen many times. CDR3 bases read: TGTGCCAGCAGACCCCGTGGGGACACCCTATACGAG. It yields the protein CASRPRGDTLYE. Given in full, the CDR3 is CASRPRGDTLYEQYF. The rearrangement links TRBV28 to TRBJ2-7, with a weak D call TRBD1 (6 bases). The missing CDR3 end, 3 residues past where the read stops, is filled in from the germline J gene. Trimming removed 6 bases at V and 4 bases at J, with 19 bases between. Germline CDR1 reads MDHEN; CDR2 reads SYDVKM. This CDR3 comprises 15 residues.

This clone was counted at least ten times. The read falls 3 residues short of the CDR3 end, and the missing part is taken from the germline J gene. The chain employs TRBV5-5 and TRBJ2-7; 7 bases are shared with TRBD1. With 1 base clipped from V and 3 bases from J, the junction kept 4 bases outside the gene matches. This CDR3 has 14 residues. CDR1 SGHKS and CDR2 YYEKEE come from the germline V gene (reference sequence). The DNA read from the CDR3 is TGTGCCAGCAGCTTGAGGCAGGGGGACTACGAG. Protein sequence: CASSLRQGDYE. The entire CDR3 reads CASSLRQGDYEQYF.